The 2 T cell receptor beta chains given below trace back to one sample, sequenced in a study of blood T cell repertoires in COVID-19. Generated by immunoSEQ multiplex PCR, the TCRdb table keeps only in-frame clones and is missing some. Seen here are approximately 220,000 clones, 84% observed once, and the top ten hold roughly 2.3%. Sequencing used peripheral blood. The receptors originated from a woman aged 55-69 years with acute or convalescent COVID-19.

CDR3 loop: CASSLDWTGSTEAFF. In nucleotides, the CDR3 is TGTGCCAGCAGCTTGGACTGGACAGGGAGCACTGAAGCTTTCTTT. The V and J genes are TRBV5-4 and TRBJ1-1; 8 bases fit TRBD1. With 0 bases clipped from V and 4 bases from J, the junction kept 5 bases outside the gene matches. CDR1 and CDR2 (germline): SGHNT, YYREEE (reference sequence). The CDR3 runs 15 residues.

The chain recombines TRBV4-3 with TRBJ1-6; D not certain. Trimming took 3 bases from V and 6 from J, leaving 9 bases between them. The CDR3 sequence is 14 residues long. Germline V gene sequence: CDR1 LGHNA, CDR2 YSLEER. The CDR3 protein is CASSHPDSNSPLHF. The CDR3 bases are TGCGCCAGCAGCCACCCAGATTCTAATTCACCCCTCCACTTT.